The 20 T cell receptor beta chains in this list originate from one sample, sequenced in a study of T-cell memory formation after mild COVID-19. One entry per CDR3 protein results from TCRdb running MiXCR on the 5' RACE reads. This table has 200,000 or so distinct CDR3 sequences, around 9.5% appearing once. Sequenced material: PBMCs or a T cell subset sorted from them (not recorded which). The receptors derive from a man between 18 and 35 years old who had mild COVID-19 (a few samples of this study predate the infection). Cell type and time point are not known.

V and J are TRBV6-9 and TRBJ1-5, with D possibly matching TRBD1 (6 bases). CDR3 length: 16 residues. The germline V gene has CDR1 MNHGY and CDR2 SVAAGI. V gave up 7 bases and J gave up 3 bases, with 19 bases separating them. CDR3 sequence reads: CASIPRRGRDNQPQHF. In nucleotides, the CDR3 is TGTGCCAGCATCCCGAGGAGGGGGAGAGACAATCAGCCCCAGCATTTT.

The chain joins TRBV20-1 to TRBJ2-7, with D possibly called TRBD1 or TRBD2 (6 bases each). The CDR3 sequence is 12 residues long. Trimming left V 5 bases short and J 3 bases short, with 11 bases between. Per the germline V gene, CDR1 is DFQATT and CDR2 is SNEGSKA (reference sequence). CDR3 sequence reads: CSAWGAGYEQYF. The CDR3 bases are TGCAGTGCTTGGGGGGCTGGCTACGAGCAGTACTTC.

This rearrangement joins TRBV6-5 to TRBJ1-2; D is uncertain. The CDR3 totals 15 residues. V gave up 6 bases and J gave up 3 bases, with 17 bases separating them. Looked up from germline, CDR1 is MNHEY and CDR2 is SVGAGI. This CDR3 reads CASSPDQTRHYGYTF. In nucleotides, the CDR3 is TGTGCCAGCAGCCCCGATCAAACGCGCCACTATGGCTACACCTTC.

At least ten counts were recorded for this clonotype. CDR3 sequence: CASTVGGETQYF. DNA for the CDR3: TGCGCCAGCACGGTCGGGGGAGAGACCCAGTACTTC. The chain joins TRBV5-1 to TRBJ2-5; a weak D match, TRBD2 (6 bases). Germline V gene lookup returns CDR1 SGHRS and CDR2 YFSETQ. The CDR3 is 12 amino acids. Trimming took off 6 bases at V and 4 bases at J, with 10 bases between the two ends.

The V gene is TRBV7-2, the J gene TRBJ1-1; the D gene is possibly TRBD1 (5 bases). The CDR3 spans 14 residues. Germline CDR1 and CDR2: SGHTA and FQGNSA. V was shortened by 5 bases and J by 6 bases, with 16 bases between the two germline ends. The CDR3 DNA sequence: TGTGCCAGCAGCCCAGACAGAGCCCTACCTGAAGCTTTCTTT. It translates to CASSPDRALPEAFF.

The chain joins TRBV10-1 to TRBJ2-1; D not certain. Germline-derived CDR1 and CDR2 are WNHNN and SYGVQD (reference sequence). CDR3 length equals 14 residues. V lost 4 bases and J 0 bases, leaving 7 bases between the germline ends. For the CDR3, the DNA is TGCGCCAGCAGTGGGGGAATCTCCTACAATGAGCAGTTCTTC. This encodes CASSGGISYNEQFF.

V and J are TRBV7-6 and TRBJ1-5, with D unclear. This CDR3 has 14 residues. Germline assignment: CDR1 SGHVS and CDR2 FNYEAQ. V was pared by 2 bases and J by 5 bases, with 10 bases between. This CDR3 reads CASSLMFGDQPQHF. The CDR3 bases are TGTGCCAGCAGCTTAATGTTTGGAGATCAGCCCCAGCATTTT.

This clonotype has just a few counts. This chain links TRBV5-1 with TRBJ2-2; D remains ambiguous. V lost 0 bases and J 0 bases, leaving 6 bases between the germline ends. The CDR3 has 15 residues. Germline loops: CDR1 SGHRS, CDR2 YFSETQ. CDR3 DNA: TGCGCCAGCAGCTTGGCAGACGCGAACACCGGGGAGCTGTTTTTT. This sequence encodes CASSLADANTGELFF.

The genes are TRBV18 and TRBJ2-7, with a possible D match to TRBD1 (6 bases). V lost 2 bases and J 3 bases, leaving 11 bases between the germline ends. CDR3 length: 14 residues. Germline V gives CDR1 KGHSH, CDR2 LQKENI. The CDR3 DNA is TGTGCCAGCTCACCATCAGGGGTCCGCTACGAGCAGTACTTC. It yields the protein CASSPSGVRYEQYF.

This clonotype was found a few times. The J gene is TRBJ1-1, the V gene TRBV18, with TRBD1 identical over 11 bases. V lost 3 bases and J lost 4; bases outside the gene matches: 4. The germline gives CDR1 KGHSH, CDR2 LQKENI. The CDR3 runs 15 residues. The CDR3 DNA reads as TGTGCCAGCTCACCGGGACAGGGGGGTGGCACTGAAGCTTTCTTT. Its translation is CASSPGQGGGTEAFF.

This clonotype was detected ten times or more. The genes are TRBV7-2 and TRBJ2-2; D gene unclear. Germline CDR1 reads SGHTA; CDR2 reads FQGNSA. The V gene lost 1 base and the J gene lost 4 bases, with 10 bases spanning the gap. CDR3 size: 15 residues. CDR3: CASSLGVGATGELFF. For the CDR3, the DNA is TGTGCCAGCAGCTTAGGCGTGGGTGCCACCGGGGAGCTGTTTTTT.

This clonotype came up a few times. This chain uses TRBV7-9 with TRBJ1-6, with 7 bases identical to TRBD1. Trimming took 5 bases from V and 0 from J; bases not matched to a gene: 13. The CDR3 has 19 amino acids. The V gene's germline CDR1 is SEHNR and CDR2 FQNEAQ (reference sequence). CDR3 nucleotides: TGTGCCAGCAGCCGAGGAGGGGGACAGTCCAGCTCCTATAATTCACCCCTCCACTTT. Translating it yields CASSRGGGQSSSYNSPLHF.

The chain joins TRBV9 to TRBJ2-3, with 7 nucleotides matching TRBD2. Per germline, CDR1 SGDLS and CDR2 YYNGEE. The J segment lost 4 bases and the V segment lost 3 bases, leaving 5 bases of the junction unmatched. The length of the CDR3 is 14 residues. Here the CDR3 DNA reads TGTGCCAGCAGCGCGACTAGCCAGCCAGATACGCAGTATTTT. It encodes CASSATSQPDTQYF.

Many counts were recorded for this clonotype. The chain uses TRBV5-6 and TRBJ2-3; 10 nucleotides align to TRBD2. After removal of 2 bases from V and 5 bases from J, the junction contained 8 bases not matched to a gene. This CDR3 contains 16 residues. The V gene's germline CDR1 is SGHDT and CDR2 YYEEEE. The CDR3: CASSFPSGGAEDTQYF. The DNA of the CDR3 is TGTGCCAGCAGCTTCCCCAGCGGGGGGGCAGAAGATACGCAGTATTTT.

At least ten counts were recorded for this clonotype. The rearrangement joins TRBV6-1 to TRBJ2-6, with TRBD1 matching over 7 bases. With V trimmed by 7 bases and J by 4 bases, 13 bases remained unmatched. CDR1 MNHNS and CDR2 SASEGT come from the germline V gene. CDR3 size: 17 residues. The CDR3 reads CASNPPTGLYGANVLTF. CDR3 nucleotides: TGTGCCAGCAACCCCCCGACAGGGTTGTACGGGGCCAACGTCCTGACTTTC.

The DNA of the CDR3 is TGTGCCAGCAGCCAAGATCTTGTCCTCTCTGGAAACACCATATATTTT. Amino acids: CASSQDLVLSGNTIYF. This chain links TRBV3-1 with TRBJ1-3; D remains ambiguous. The CDR3 length is 16 residues. Looked up from germline, CDR1 is LGHDT and CDR2 is YNNKEL (reference sequence). The ends were cut back, 0 bases at V and 0 bases at J, with 9 bases in the middle.

The V gene is TRBV4-3, the J gene TRBJ1-6; D not certain. This CDR3 has 18 residues. V was cut by 3 bases and J by 0 bases, with 15 bases left in between. From germline, CDR1 is LGHNA and CDR2 YSLEER. Written as DNA, the CDR3 is TGCGCCAGCAGCCACGACTCATCGGAGAGCTCCTATAATTCACCCCTCCACTTT. This gives the protein CASSHDSSESSYNSPLHF.

This clonotype occurred many times. The rearrangement joins TRBV12-3 or TRBV12-4 to TRBJ1-1; weak D call: TRBD1 (5 bases). The length of the CDR3 is 13 residues. Trimming took 7 bases from V and 1 from J, leaving 10 bases between them. The CDR3 region has the DNA TGTGCCAGCACCTCTCAGGGGAACACTGAAGCTTTCTTT. This translates into CASTSQGNTEAFF.

This clonotype was detected a few times. The chain is built from TRBV2 and TRBJ2-3; D tentatively reads TRBD1 or TRBD2 (6 bases each). There are 15 residues in the CDR3. The germline CDR1 and CDR2 sequences are SNHLY and FYNNEI. Trimming stripped 5 bases from V and 6 bases from J, with 18 bases between. In DNA form, the CDR3 reads TGTGCCAGCAGTCCGTATGGGCAGGGGAGGGATACGCAGTATTTT. Translated: CASSPYGQGRDTQYF.

This clonotype was recorded many times. This chain links TRBV7-2 with TRBJ1-5; D unresolved. Germline V gives CDR1 SGHTA, CDR2 FQGNSA. V shed 2 bases and J shed 0 bases, with 8 bases lying between them. The CDR3 covers 15 residues. CDR3 DNA sequence: TGTGCCAGCAGCTTACTTGGAGTTAGCAATCAGCCCCAGCATTTT. This encodes CASSLLGVSNQPQHF.